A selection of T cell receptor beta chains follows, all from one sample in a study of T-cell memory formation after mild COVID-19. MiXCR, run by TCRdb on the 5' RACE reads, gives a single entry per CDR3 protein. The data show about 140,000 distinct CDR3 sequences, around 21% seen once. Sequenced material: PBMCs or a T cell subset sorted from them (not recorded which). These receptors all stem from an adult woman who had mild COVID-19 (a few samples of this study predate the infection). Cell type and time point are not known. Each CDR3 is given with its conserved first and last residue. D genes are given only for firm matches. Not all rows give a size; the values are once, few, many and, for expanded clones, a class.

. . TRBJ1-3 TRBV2 CASSERSGAGNTIYF TGTGCCAGCAGTGAAAGGTCGGGGGCTGGAAACACCATATATTTT
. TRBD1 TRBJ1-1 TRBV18 CASSTAPGQVNTEAFF TGTGCCAGCTCAACAGCACCGGGACAGGTGAACACTGAAGCTTTCTTT
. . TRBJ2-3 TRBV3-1 CATSQEVTDTQYF TGTGCCACCAGCCAGGAGGTCACAGATACACAGTATTTT
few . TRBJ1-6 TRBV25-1 CASSEYYNSPLHF TGTGCCAGCAGTGAATACTATAATTCACCCCTCCACTTT
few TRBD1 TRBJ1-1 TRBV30 CAWWDRGPEAFF TGTGCCTGGTGGGACAGGGGACCTGAAGCTTTCTTT
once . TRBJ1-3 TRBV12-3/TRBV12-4 CASTPWGRSSGNTIYF TGTGCCAGCACCCCCTGGGGAAGAAGCTCTGGAAACACCATATATTTT
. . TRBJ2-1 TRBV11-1 CASSHRGAGIDEQFF TGTGCCAGCAGCCACCGGGGGGCGGGTATCGATGAGCAGTTCTTC
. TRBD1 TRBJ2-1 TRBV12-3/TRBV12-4 CASSLLQGDEQFF TGTGCCAGCAGCCTCCTCCAGGGGGATGAGCAGTTCTTC
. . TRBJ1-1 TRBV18 CASSGGRGTEAFF TGTGCCAGCTCAGGGGGCAGGGGTACTGAAGCTTTCTTT
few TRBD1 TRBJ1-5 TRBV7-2 CASSPRTGSQPQHF TGTGCCAGCAGCCCACGGACAGGCAGTCAGCCCCAGCATTTT
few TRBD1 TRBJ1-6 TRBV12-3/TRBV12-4 CASTGTGDSPLHF TGTGCCAGCACTGGGACAGGGGATTCACCCCTCCACTTT
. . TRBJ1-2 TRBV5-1 CASSHDSSVGGYTF TGCGCCAGCAGCCACGACAGCTCGGTTGGAGGCTACACCTTC
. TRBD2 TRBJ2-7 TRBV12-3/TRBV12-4 CASSPGPGGGDEQYF TGTGCCAGCAGTCCAGGTCCCGGGGGGGGCGACGAGCAGTACTTC